Listed below are T cell receptor beta chains from one sample, sequenced in a study of Ad26.COV2.S vaccination and SARS-CoV-2 variants. Measured with immunoSEQ multiplex PCR; TCRdb has only the in-frame clones, and not every one. The sample has some 270,000 clones; roughly 87% are singletons. Sequenced here: peripheral blood, sampled in a trial of Ad26.COV2.S vaccine versus placebo. These receptors all come from a person aged 18-65 years who received the Ad26.COV2.S COVID-19 vaccine or a placebo. CDR3s include the opening cysteine and the closing phenylalanine or tryptophan. The D gene is left open where the match is weak. Size is stated for part of the rows, as once, few or many counts, or as a class when the clone is expanded.

abundance: NA; d_gene: NA; j_gene: TRBJ2-5; v_gene: TRBV3-1/TRBV3-2; CDR3nt: TGTGCCAGCAGCCTCCCCGGGACCCAGTACTTC; CDR3aa: CASSLPGTQYF
abundance: NA; d_gene: NA; j_gene: TRBJ1-3; v_gene: TRBV11-2; CDR3nt: TGTGCCAGCACCCGGACAGAACAAAACACCATATATTTT; CDR3aa: CASTRTEQNTIYF
abundance: NA; d_gene: NA; j_gene: TRBJ2-2; v_gene: TRBV6-2/TRBV6-3; CDR3nt: TGTGCCAGCAGTTACCCAGCCAAAGCGAACACCGGGGAGCTGTTTTTT; CDR3aa: CASSYPAKANTGELFF
abundance: NA; d_gene: NA; j_gene: TRBJ1-5; v_gene: TRBV27; CDR3nt: TGTGCCAGCAGTTTTGGGACGCCGTATAGCAATCAGCCCCAGCATTTT; CDR3aa: CASSFGTPYSNQPQHF
abundance: NA; d_gene: NA; j_gene: TRBJ1-1; v_gene: TRBV12-5; CDR3nt: TGTGCTAGTGGTTTACACAGCACGAATTCTGGGGCTTTCTTT; CDR3aa: CASGLHSTNSGAFF
abundance: NA; d_gene: NA; j_gene: TRBJ2-5; v_gene: TRBV12-3/TRBV12-4; CDR3nt: TGTGCCAGCAGAACCCTAGGAGAGACCCAGTACTTC; CDR3aa: CASRTLGETQYF
abundance: few; d_gene: NA; j_gene: TRBJ1-3; v_gene: TRBV30; CDR3nt: TGTGCCTGGAGTAGGGCAGGTTCTGGAAACACCATATATTTT; CDR3aa: CAWSRAGSGNTIYF
abundance: NA; d_gene: NA; j_gene: TRBJ1-5; v_gene: TRBV2; CDR3nt: TGTGCCAGCAGTGGGAGGGTGCGCAATCAGCCCCAGCATTTT; CDR3aa: CASSGRVRNQPQHF
abundance: once; d_gene: TRBD2; j_gene: TRBJ2-1; v_gene: TRBV27; CDR3nt: TGTGCCAGCAGTTTTCCTAGCGGGAGCTTGGGGAATGAGCAGTTCTTC; CDR3aa: CASSFPSGSLGNEQFF
abundance: NA; d_gene: NA; j_gene: TRBJ1-1; v_gene: TRBV5-4; CDR3nt: TGTGCCAGCAGCTTGGGGGGGGGAACAGGTTACATGCCAAAAGACGGTGAAGCTTTCTTT; CDR3aa: CASSLGGGTGYMPKDGEAFF
abundance: NA; d_gene: NA; j_gene: TRBJ1-3; v_gene: TRBV4-1; CDR3nt: TGCGCCAGCAGCCAAGAAGATCGAGGTTTCACTTCCGGAAACACCATATATTTT; CDR3aa: CASSQEDRGFTSGNTIYF
abundance: NA; d_gene: NA; j_gene: TRBJ1-5; v_gene: TRBV12-3/TRBV12-4; CDR3nt: TGTGCCAGCAGTTTAGACCCCAATCAGCCCCAGCATTTT; CDR3aa: CASSLDPNQPQHF
abundance: NA; d_gene: NA; j_gene: TRBJ2-6; v_gene: TRBV27; CDR3nt: TGTGCCAGCAGTTTATTAGGGGATTACTCTGGGGCCAACGTCCTGACTTTC; CDR3aa: CASSLLGDYSGANVLTF
abundance: NA; d_gene: NA; j_gene: TRBJ1-1; v_gene: TRBV18; CDR3nt: TGTGCCAGCTCACCAATCCGCCAAAGGGGAACTACGGGACAGAACACTGAAGCTTTCTTT; CDR3aa: CASSPIRQRGTTGQNTEAFF
abundance: NA; d_gene: TRBD2; j_gene: TRBJ2-1; v_gene: TRBV7-9; CDR3nt: TGTGCCAGCAGCTTACCGCGCGTCCTAGCGGGAGTGGATGAGCAGTTCTTC; CDR3aa: CASSLPRVLAGVDEQFF
abundance: NA; d_gene: TRBD1; j_gene: TRBJ2-2; v_gene: TRBV6-1; CDR3nt: TGTGCCAGCAGTGAAGTGGACAGGGGCTACACCGGGGAGCTGTTTTTT; CDR3aa: CASSEVDRGYTGELFF
abundance: NA; d_gene: NA; j_gene: TRBJ1-3; v_gene: TRBV7-2; CDR3nt: TGTGCCAGCAGCGACCCGGGATACTCTGGAAACACCATATATTTT; CDR3aa: CASSDPGYSGNTIYF